This TCR beta chain was profiled in a study of cytomegalovirus exposure and HLA in healthy donors. The study, taken as a whole, reports: In the analysis, some V segments, TRBV6-2 and TRBV6-3 included, were excluded as indistinguishable.

To note about this clone: Antigen specificity is unknown.

PCR primers comprised 60 Vbeta and 13 Jbeta primers. The method was immunoSEQ multiplex PCR; TCRdb's version includes in-frame clones alone and lacks a portion of them. The table includes 90,000 to 130,000 clones, less than 85% detected once. The CDR3 is 15 residues long. Germline assignment: CDR1 SGDLS and CDR2 YYNGEE. Trimming removed 3 bases from V and 1 base from J; junction bases left unmatched: 1. Sequenced sample: PBMCs. This TCR derives from a man between 25 and 39 years old in good health and CMV-seropositive. This rearrangement joins TRBV9 to TRBJ2-3, with 11 bases aligning to TRBD2. This chain's CDR3 is CASSGSGGGTDTQYF. The CDR3 DNA follows: TGTGCCAGCAGCGGTAGCGGGGGGGGCACAGATACGCAGTATTTT.